A selection of T cell receptor beta chains follows, all from one sample in a study of T cell responses to AZD1222 COVID-19 vaccine. Sequencing was performed with immunoSEQ multiplex PCR; in TCRdb, only in-frame clones are kept and a portion is missing. The sample has roughly 100,000 clones; 80% to 85% are singletons. The sequenced sample was peripheral blood, obtained on day 0 of AZD1222 vaccination. These receptors originate from an adult in good health. Both conserved end residues are part of each CDR3. A D gene is named only where the DNA matches it firmly. The listing skips clone size in some rows; elsewhere it reads once, few, many or a size class.

clone_size: .
j_call: TRBJ2-7
v_call: TRBV6-5
d_call: .
cdr3_aa: CASSNAVYEQYF
cdr3_nt: TGTGCCAGCAGTAACGCGGTCTACGAGCAGTACTTC

clone_size: .
j_call: TRBJ2-2
v_call: TRBV7-6
d_call: TRBD2
cdr3_aa: CASSLRTSGGANAGELFF
cdr3_nt: TGTGCCAGCAGCTTAAGGACTAGCGGGGGGGCTAACGCCGGGGAGCTGTTTTTT

clone_size: .
j_call: TRBJ1-5
v_call: TRBV6-2/TRBV6-3
d_call: TRBD1
cdr3_aa: CASSYTGGSQPQHF
cdr3_nt: TGTGCCAGCAGTTATACAGGGGGCAGTCAGCCCCAGCATTTT

clone_size: .
j_call: TRBJ1-1
v_call: TRBV2
d_call: .
cdr3_aa: CASSRTRDTEAFF
cdr3_nt: TGTGCCAGCAGTCGGACCCGGGACACTGAAGCTTTCTTT

clone_size: .
j_call: TRBJ2-5
v_call: TRBV11-2
d_call: TRBD2
cdr3_aa: CASSGLDQETQYF
cdr3_nt: TGTGCCAGCAGTGGACTAGATCAAGAGACCCAGTACTTC

clone_size: .
j_call: TRBJ1-2
v_call: TRBV5-4
d_call: .
cdr3_aa: CASSYSMRTNYGYTF
cdr3_nt: TGTGCCAGCAGCTACAGTATGAGAACTAACTATGGCTACACCTTC

clone_size: .
j_call: TRBJ1-1
v_call: TRBV12-3/TRBV12-4
d_call: TRBD1
cdr3_aa: CASTSGTGSEAFF
cdr3_nt: TGTGCCAGCACTTCCGGGACAGGCTCTGAAGCTTTCTTT

clone_size: once
j_call: TRBJ1-2
v_call: TRBV5-1
d_call: .
cdr3_aa: CASTRDLDNYGYTF
cdr3_nt: TGCGCCAGCACCAGGGACCTGGATAACTATGGCTACACCTTC

clone_size: .
j_call: TRBJ2-6
v_call: TRBV5-8
d_call: TRBD1
cdr3_aa: CASRLPQGRSGANVLTF
cdr3_nt: TGTGCCAGCAGACTCCCACAGGGGCGGTCTGGGGCCAACGTCCTGACTTTC

clone_size: .
j_call: TRBJ2-5
v_call: TRBV29-1
d_call: .
cdr3_aa: CSVAGGRGGVETQYF
cdr3_nt: TGCAGCGTCGCCGGGGGCAGGGGGGGTGTAGAGACCCAGTACTTC

clone_size: .
j_call: TRBJ1-6
v_call: TRBV28
d_call: TRBD1
cdr3_aa: CASSHLTGADPDNSPLHF
cdr3_nt: TGTGCCAGCAGTCACTTGACAGGGGCTGATCCGGATAATTCACCCCTCCACTTT

clone_size: .
j_call: TRBJ1-2
v_call: TRBV12-3/TRBV12-4
d_call: .
cdr3_aa: CASSFDGGYGYTF
cdr3_nt: TGTGCCAGCAGTTTCGACGGTGGCTATGGCTACACCTTC

clone_size: .
j_call: TRBJ1-4
v_call: TRBV29-1
d_call: .
cdr3_aa: CSVATGTTNEKLFF
cdr3_nt: TGCAGCGTTGCCACAGGAACGACTAATGAAAAACTGTTTTTT

clone_size: few
j_call: TRBJ1-1
v_call: TRBV28
d_call: .
cdr3_aa: CASSYFGNTEAFF
cdr3_nt: TGTGCCAGCAGTTATTTTGGGAACACTGAAGCTTTCTTT

clone_size: .
j_call: TRBJ2-7
v_call: TRBV12-5
d_call: .
cdr3_aa: CASGLVSEQYF
cdr3_nt: TGTGCTAGTGGTTTGGTCAGCGAGCAGTACTTC

clone_size: .
j_call: TRBJ1-1
v_call: TRBV28
d_call: .
cdr3_aa: CASSPPGMNTEAFF
cdr3_nt: TGTGCCAGCAGCCCCCCAGGGATGAACACTGAAGCTTTCTTT

clone_size: .
j_call: TRBJ1-6
v_call: TRBV6-5
d_call: .
cdr3_aa: CASNGKGGPLHF
cdr3_nt: TGTGCCAGCAACGGCAAAGGGGGACCCCTCCACTTT

clone_size: .
j_call: TRBJ1-2
v_call: TRBV7-9
d_call: TRBD1
cdr3_aa: CASGTGGAYGYTF
cdr3_nt: TGTGCCAGCGGGACAGGGGGCGCCTATGGCTACACCTTC

clone_size: once
j_call: TRBJ2-4
v_call: TRBV4-2
d_call: TRBD1
cdr3_aa: CASSLQGEAKNIQYF
cdr3_nt: TGTGCCAGCAGCCTCCAGGGGGAAGCCAAAAACATTCAGTACTTC

clone_size: .
j_call: TRBJ2-7
v_call: TRBV5-6
d_call: TRBD2
cdr3_aa: CASSLRLAGYEQYF
cdr3_nt: TGTGCCAGCAGCTTGCGACTAGCTGGATACGAGCAGTACTTC

clone_size: .
j_call: TRBJ2-7
v_call: TRBV3-1/TRBV3-2
d_call: .
cdr3_aa: CASSQDSRVVNEQYF
cdr3_nt: TGTGCCAGCAGCCAAGATTCGAGGGTAGTGAACGAGCAGTACTTC

clone_size: few
j_call: TRBJ2-1
v_call: TRBV11-3
d_call: TRBD1
cdr3_aa: CASTTGGWYNEQFF
cdr3_nt: TGTGCCAGCACGACAGGGGGCTGGTACAATGAGCAGTTCTTC

clone_size: few
j_call: TRBJ2-1
v_call: TRBV11-1
d_call: .
cdr3_aa: CASSGGGFNNEQFF
cdr3_nt: TGTGCCAGCAGCGGGGGTGGTTTTAACAATGAGCAGTTCTTC

clone_size: .
j_call: TRBJ1-4
v_call: TRBV11-3
d_call: .
cdr3_aa: CASSLGGGSEKLFF
cdr3_nt: TGTGCCAGCAGCTTAGGGGGCGGTTCGGAAAAACTGTTTTTT

clone_size: .
j_call: TRBJ2-2
v_call: TRBV3-1/TRBV3-2
d_call: .
cdr3_aa: CASSQSWGNANTGELFF
cdr3_nt: TGTGCCAGCAGCCAATCTTGGGGGAACGCGAACACCGGGGAGCTGTTTTTT

clone_size: .
j_call: TRBJ1-2
v_call: TRBV18
d_call: .
cdr3_aa: CASSPLEGYGYTF
cdr3_nt: TGTGCCAGCTCACCACTCGAAGGCTATGGCTACACCTTC

clone_size: .
j_call: TRBJ2-1
v_call: TRBV6-2/TRBV6-3
d_call: TRBD2
cdr3_aa: CASSLADPSYNEQFF
cdr3_nt: TGTGCCAGCAGTCTAGCGGACCCCTCCTACAATGAGCAGTTCTTC

clone_size: .
j_call: TRBJ1-5
v_call: TRBV12-3/TRBV12-4
d_call: .
cdr3_aa: CASSLDGNQPQHF
cdr3_nt: TGTGCCAGCAGTTTGGATGGGAATCAGCCCCAGCATTTT

clone_size: .
j_call: TRBJ1-5
v_call: TRBV19
d_call: .
cdr3_aa: CASSISGAVGQPQHF
cdr3_nt: TGTGCCAGTAGTATCTCAGGGGCGGTTGGACAGCCCCAGCATTTT

clone_size: once
j_call: TRBJ1-2
v_call: TRBV19
d_call: TRBD1
cdr3_aa: CASSFGQGFRDGYTF
cdr3_nt: TGTGCCAGTAGTTTCGGACAGGGATTTAGAGATGGCTACACCTTC

clone_size: .
j_call: TRBJ1-5
v_call: TRBV28
d_call: .
cdr3_aa: CASSREGLSNQPQHF
cdr3_nt: TGTGCCAGCAGCCGGGAAGGACTTAGCAATCAGCCCCAGCATTTT

clone_size: .
j_call: TRBJ1-2
v_call: TRBV6-5
d_call: .
cdr3_aa: CATNDRKTNYGYTF
cdr3_nt: TGTGCCACCAACGACAGAAAGACTAACTATGGCTACACCTTC

clone_size: .
j_call: TRBJ2-1
v_call: TRBV7-9
d_call: .
cdr3_aa: CASSLAHNEQFF
cdr3_nt: TGTGCCAGCAGCTTAGCCCACAATGAGCAGTTCTTC

clone_size: .
j_call: TRBJ1-2
v_call: TRBV10-3
d_call: .
cdr3_aa: CAISESETGSYTF
cdr3_nt: TGTGCCATCAGTGAGTCGGAGACAGGCAGCTACACCTTC

clone_size: .
j_call: TRBJ1-6
v_call: TRBV5-1
d_call: TRBD1
cdr3_aa: CASSLGQGVGSPLHF
cdr3_nt: TGCGCCAGCAGCTTGGGACAGGGGGTCGGGTCACCCCTCCACTTT

clone_size: .
j_call: TRBJ1-6
v_call: TRBV19
d_call: TRBD1
cdr3_aa: CASSIDRVGSPLHF
cdr3_nt: TGTGCCAGTAGTATCGACAGGGTGGGCTCACCCCTCCACTTT

clone_size: .
j_call: TRBJ2-3
v_call: TRBV11-2
d_call: TRBD2
cdr3_aa: CASRQLAGGRADTQYF
cdr3_nt: TGTGCCAGCAGGCAACTAGCGGGGGGGAGGGCAGATACGCAGTATTTT

clone_size: .
j_call: TRBJ1-3
v_call: TRBV19
d_call: .
cdr3_aa: CASSTYKVKGRISGNTIYF
cdr3_nt: TGTGCCAGTAGCACGTATAAGGTGAAGGGACGGATCTCTGGAAACACCATATATTTT

clone_size: .
j_call: TRBJ2-1
v_call: TRBV6-5
d_call: TRBD2
cdr3_aa: CASRGDLAGLKQFF
cdr3_nt: TGTGCCAGCAGAGGGGATTTAGCGGGTCTGAAGCAGTTCTTC

clone_size: .
j_call: TRBJ2-7
v_call: TRBV14
d_call: .
cdr3_aa: CASSQNWRLEQYF
cdr3_nt: TGTGCCAGCAGCCAGAATTGGCGCCTGGAGCAGTACTTC

clone_size: .
j_call: TRBJ2-1
v_call: TRBV11-3
d_call: .
cdr3_aa: CASSLGPGNNEQFF
cdr3_nt: TGTGCCAGCAGCTTAGGGCCGGGGAACAATGAGCAGTTCTTC

clone_size: .
j_call: TRBJ2-7
v_call: TRBV11-3
d_call: TRBD1
cdr3_aa: CASSYLGQGRSYEQYF
cdr3_nt: TGTGCCAGCAGCTACCTGGGACAGGGCCGCTCCTACGAGCAGTACTTC

clone_size: .
j_call: TRBJ2-2
v_call: TRBV19
d_call: .
cdr3_aa: CASSIKLTGELFF
cdr3_nt: TGTGCCAGTAGTATTAAGCTAACCGGGGAGCTGTTTTTT

clone_size: .
j_call: TRBJ2-1
v_call: TRBV11-2
d_call: .
cdr3_aa: CASSLRSGSENEQFF
cdr3_nt: TGTGCCAGCAGCTTACGGAGCGGTAGCGAGAATGAGCAGTTCTTC

clone_size: .
j_call: TRBJ2-3
v_call: TRBV6-5
d_call: .
cdr3_aa: CASSQGLLGDTQYF
cdr3_nt: TGTGCCAGCAGTCAGGGACTGCTGGGAGACACGCAGTATTTT

clone_size: .
j_call: TRBJ1-4
v_call: TRBV6-5
d_call: .
cdr3_aa: CASKEGPNEKLFF
cdr3_nt: TGTGCCAGCAAGGAAGGGCCTAATGAAAAACTGTTTTTT

clone_size: .
j_call: TRBJ1-4
v_call: TRBV7-2
d_call: TRBD1
cdr3_aa: CASSQRQGINEKLFF
cdr3_nt: TGTGCCAGCAGCCAACGACAGGGGATTAATGAAAAACTGTTTTTT

clone_size: .
j_call: TRBJ2-1
v_call: TRBV7-9
d_call: .
cdr3_aa: CASSLVGRARMNEQFF
cdr3_nt: TGTGCCAGCAGCTTAGTCGGGCGGGCCAGGATGAATGAGCAGTTCTTC

clone_size: .
j_call: TRBJ1-4
v_call: TRBV4-1
d_call: .
cdr3_aa: CASSGPTATNEKLFF
cdr3_nt: TGCGCCAGCTCTGGGCCCACCGCAACTAATGAAAAACTGTTTTTT

clone_size: .
j_call: TRBJ1-6
v_call: TRBV19
d_call: .
cdr3_aa: CASSMGGQTFYNSPLHF
cdr3_nt: TGTGCCAGTAGTATGGGGGGGCAGACCTTCTATAATTCACCCCTCCACTTT

clone_size: once
j_call: TRBJ1-5
v_call: TRBV19
d_call: TRBD1
cdr3_aa: CASSMGTVPNQPQHF
cdr3_nt: TGTGCCAGTAGTATGGGGACAGTTCCCAATCAGCCCCAGCATTTT